This is a list of T cell receptor beta chains from one sample in a study of cytomegalovirus exposure and HLA in healthy donors. TCRdb's copy holds only in-frame clones and misses some; the assay was immunoSEQ multiplex PCR. The sample consists of 150,000 to 200,000 clones, roughly 89% of them appearing once. Material for sequencing was PBMCs. The receptors shown here come from a woman younger than 35 in good health and CMV-seropositive. Each CDR3 is given with its conserved first and last residue. D genes are given only for firm matches. Only some rows state a clone size, as once, few, many or a class for expanded clones.

TRBV5-1	TRBJ1-2	few	17	TRBD1	CASSLRPGQGSVYGYTF	TGCGCCAGCAGCTTGCGGCCGGGACAGGGGAGTGTCTATGGCTACACCTTC
TRBV6-5	TRBJ2-7	.	12	.	CASGGRGHEQYF	TGTGCCAGCGGCGGCAGGGGCCACGAGCAGTACTTC
TRBV14	TRBJ1-4	.	15	.	CASSQGQNYNEKLFF	TGTGCCAGCAGCCAAGGACAGAATTATAATGAAAAACTGTTTTTT
TRBV29-1	TRBJ2-1	.	14	TRBD2	CSASKGNGGNEQFF	TGCAGCGCCTCCAAGGGTAACGGGGGGAATGAGCAGTTCTTC
TRBV6-1	TRBJ2-1	.	15	.	CASSEGGSANNEQFF	TGTGCCAGCAGTGAAGGTGGTAGCGCTAACAATGAGCAGTTCTTC
TRBV5-4	TRBJ2-7	.	15	TRBD2	CASSLGTSGSYEQYF	TGTGCCAGCAGCTTGGGGACTAGCGGGAGCTACGAGCAGTACTTC
TRBV9	TRBJ1-3	.	14	.	CASSLTEAGNTIYF	TGTGCCAGCAGCCTGACAGAAGCTGGAAACACCATATATTTT
TRBV15	TRBJ2-7	.	16	TRBD2	CATSRDLTSGSYEQYF	TGTGCCACCAGCAGAGATCTGACTAGCGGCTCCTACGAGCAGTACTTC
TRBV7-2	TRBJ2-5	.	14	.	CASSPGLAQETQYF	TGTGCCAGCAGCCCGGGCCTAGCGCAAGAGACCCAGTACTTC
TRBV6-1	TRBJ1-2	.	15	TRBD1	CASSGTGGFYYGYTF	TGTGCCAGCAGTGGGACAGGGGGCTTCTATTATGGCTACACCTTC
TRBV5-6	TRBJ1-4	.	15	.	CASSLGAWEEEKLFF	TGTGCCAGCAGCTTGGGGGCGTGGGAGGAGGAAAAACTGTTTTTT
TRBV6-5	TRBJ2-3	.	14	TRBD1	CASSYSPGGDTQYF	TGTGCCAGCAGTTACTCGCCAGGGGGAGATACGCAGTATTTT
TRBV30	TRBJ2-7	.	13	TRBD1	CAWSIGGKSEQYF	TGTGCCTGGAGTATAGGGGGCAAGAGTGAGCAGTACTTC
TRBV18	TRBJ2-3	.	16	TRBD2	CASSPRIAGATDTQYF	TGTGCCAGCTCACCAAGAATAGCGGGAGCAACAGATACGCAGTATTTT
TRBV28	TRBJ1-3	.	14	TRBD1	CASSPDRAGNTIYF	TGTGCCAGCAGCCCGGACAGGGCTGGAAACACCATATATTTT
TRBV25-1	TRBJ2-4	.	14	.	CASSAHMSSNIQYF	TGTGCCAGCAGTGCCCACATGTCATCAAACATTCAGTACTTC
TRBV30	TRBJ1-2	.	15	.	CAWSVPRPTSGGYTF	TGTGCCTGGAGTGTACCCCGGCCCACCTCGGGTGGCTACACCTTC
TRBV27	TRBJ2-1	.	15	TRBD1	CASSQQGSSYNEQFF	TGTGCCAGCAGCCAACAGGGGAGCTCCTACAATGAGCAGTTCTTC
TRBV2	TRBJ1-5	once	18	.	CASSEARGRSNSNQPQHF	TGTGCCAGCAGTGAAGCGCGGGGCAGATCAAATAGCAATCAGCCCCAGCATTTT
TRBV5-4	TRBJ2-5	once	13	.	CASSPGQRETQYF	TGTGCCAGCAGCCCGGGACAACGGGAGACCCAGTACTTC
TRBV27	TRBJ2-7	.	15	.	CASSSPPAGSYEQYF	TGTGCCAGCAGTTCCCCGCCAGCAGGGTCCTACGAGCAGTACTTC
TRBV9	TRBJ1-4	.	15	.	CASSVLGTSNEKLFF	TGTGCCAGCAGCGTGCTGGGGACAAGTAATGAAAAACTGTTTTTT
TRBV6-1	TRBJ2-7	once	12	.	CASSEVRYEQYF	TGTGCCAGCAGTGAAGTCAGATACGAGCAGTACTTC
TRBV18	TRBJ1-2	once	15	TRBD1	CASSPGRRQGYGYTF	TGTGCCAGCTCCCCTGGCCGAAGACAGGGCTATGGCTACACCTTC
TRBV11-3	TRBJ2-6	.	18	TRBD2	CASSFRGSGSSGANVLTF	TGTGCCAGCAGCTTCAGGGGTAGCGGGAGTTCAGGGGCCAACGTCCTGACTTTC
TRBV10-1	TRBJ1-1	.	16	TRBD1	CASSELRGTGNTEAFF	TGCGCCAGCAGTGAATTAAGAGGGACAGGGAACACTGAAGCTTTCTTT
TRBV6-6	TRBJ2-5	.	16	.	CASSYSRGSPQETQYF	TGTGCCAGCAGTTACTCAAGGGGGTCCCCCCAAGAGACCCAGTACTTC